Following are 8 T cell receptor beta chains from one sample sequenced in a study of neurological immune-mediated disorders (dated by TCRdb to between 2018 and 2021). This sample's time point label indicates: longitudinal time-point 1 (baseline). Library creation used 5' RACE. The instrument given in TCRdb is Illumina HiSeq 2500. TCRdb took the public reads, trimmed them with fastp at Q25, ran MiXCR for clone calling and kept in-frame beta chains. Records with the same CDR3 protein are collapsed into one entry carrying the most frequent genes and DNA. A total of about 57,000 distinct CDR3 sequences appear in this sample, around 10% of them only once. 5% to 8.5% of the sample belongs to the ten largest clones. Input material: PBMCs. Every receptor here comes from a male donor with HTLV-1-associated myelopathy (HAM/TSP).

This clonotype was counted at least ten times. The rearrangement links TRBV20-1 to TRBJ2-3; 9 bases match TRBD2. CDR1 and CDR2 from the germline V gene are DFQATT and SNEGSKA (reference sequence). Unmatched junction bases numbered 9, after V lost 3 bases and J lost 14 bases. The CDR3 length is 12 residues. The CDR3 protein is CSASPAGLAVYF. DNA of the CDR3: TGCAGTGCTAGCCCTGCGGGACTAGCCGTGTATTTT.

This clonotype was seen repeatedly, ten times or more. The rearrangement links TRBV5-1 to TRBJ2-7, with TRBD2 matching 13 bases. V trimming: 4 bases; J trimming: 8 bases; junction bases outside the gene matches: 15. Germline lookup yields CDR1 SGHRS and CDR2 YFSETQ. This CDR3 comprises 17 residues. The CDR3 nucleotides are TGCGCCAGCAGCCCAAAGAGGACTAGCGGGGGCCGCTTTCAGCAGTACTTC. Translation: CASSPKRTSGGRFQQYF. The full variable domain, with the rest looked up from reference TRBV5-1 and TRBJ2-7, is KAGVTQTPRYLIKTRGQQVTLSCSPISGHRSVSWYQQTPGQGLQFLFEYFSETQRNKGNFPGRFSGRQFSNSRSEMNVSTLELGDSALYLCASSPKRTSGGRFQQYFGPGTRLTVT.

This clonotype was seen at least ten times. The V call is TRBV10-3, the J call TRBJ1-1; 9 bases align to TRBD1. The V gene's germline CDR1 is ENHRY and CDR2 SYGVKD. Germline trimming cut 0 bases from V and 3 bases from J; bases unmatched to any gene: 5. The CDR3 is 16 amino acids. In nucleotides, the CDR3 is TGTGCCATCAGTGAGTCGATAAGGGACAGGGACACTGAAGCTTTCTTT. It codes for CAISESIRDRDTEAFF.

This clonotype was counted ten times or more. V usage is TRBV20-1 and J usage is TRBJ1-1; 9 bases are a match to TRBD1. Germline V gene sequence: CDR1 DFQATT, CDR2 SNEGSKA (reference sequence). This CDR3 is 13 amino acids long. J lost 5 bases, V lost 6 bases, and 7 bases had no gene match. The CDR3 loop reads CSAVQGALTEAFF. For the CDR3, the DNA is TGCAGTGCCGTACAGGGGGCCTTGACTGAAGCTTTCTTT.

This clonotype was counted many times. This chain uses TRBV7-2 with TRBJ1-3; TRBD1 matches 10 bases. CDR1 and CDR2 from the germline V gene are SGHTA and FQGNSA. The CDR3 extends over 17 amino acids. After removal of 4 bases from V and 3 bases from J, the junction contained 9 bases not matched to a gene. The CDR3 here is CASSWTGGSSGGNTIYF. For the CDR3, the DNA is TGTGCCAGCAGCTGGACAGGGGGTAGTAGTGGTGGAAACACCATATATTTT. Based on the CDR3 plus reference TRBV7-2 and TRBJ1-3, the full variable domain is GAGVSQSPSNKVTEKGKDVELRCDPISGHTALYWYRQSLGQGLEFLIYFQGNSAPDKSGLPSDRFSAERTGGSVSTLTIQRTQQEDSAVYLCASSWTGGSSGGNTIYFGEGSWLTVV.

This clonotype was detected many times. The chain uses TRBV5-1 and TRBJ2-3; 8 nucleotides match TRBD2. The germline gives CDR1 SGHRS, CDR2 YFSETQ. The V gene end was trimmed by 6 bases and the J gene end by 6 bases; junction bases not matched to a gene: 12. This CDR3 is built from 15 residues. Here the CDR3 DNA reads TGCGCCAGCAATTCCGCCCCGGGGGGGCCGGATACGCAGTATTTT. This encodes CASNSAPGGPDTQYF.

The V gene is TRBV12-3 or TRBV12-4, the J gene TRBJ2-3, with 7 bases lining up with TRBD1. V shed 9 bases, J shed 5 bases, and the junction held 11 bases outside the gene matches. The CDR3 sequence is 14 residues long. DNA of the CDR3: TGTGCCAGTATTTCCCGACAGGGTGGAGATACGCAGTATTTT. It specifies CASISRQGGDTQYF.

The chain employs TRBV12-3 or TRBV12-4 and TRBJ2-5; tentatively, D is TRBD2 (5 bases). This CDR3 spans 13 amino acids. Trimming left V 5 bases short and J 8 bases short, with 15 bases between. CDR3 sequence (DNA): TGTGCCAGCAGTCCTACAGAGCGGTGTACCCAGTACTTC. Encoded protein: CASSPTERCTQYF.